This T cell receptor beta chain was found in a study of ipilimumab plus nivolumab after autologous stem cell transplantation. Study summary: A median of roughly eight nivolumab and 5 ipilimumab doses were given.

The CDR3 has 13 amino acids. Between the trimmed V and J ends, which lost 7 bases and 5 bases, there was a span of 11 bases. Germline V lookup: CDR1 SGHAT, CDR2 FQNNGV. Sequencing used immunoSEQ multiplex PCR; TCRdb keeps in-frame clones, though not all of them. The repertoire holds tens of thousands of clones, 90% to 95% seen once, with more than 0.7% in the top ten. Ipilimumab, 1 mg/kg, started 14 to 28 days after autologous transplant. The clonotype originates from a male donor with multiple myeloma. This chain links TRBV11-2 with TRBJ2-2, with D tentatively TRBD2 (5 bases). The starting material was PBMCs, obtained in a trial of ipilimumab plus nivolumab as post-transplant consolidation. CDR3 sequence reads: CASIPPGTGELFF. The CDR3 nucleotides are TGTGCCAGCATCCCTCCGGGGACCGGGGAGCTGTTTTTT.